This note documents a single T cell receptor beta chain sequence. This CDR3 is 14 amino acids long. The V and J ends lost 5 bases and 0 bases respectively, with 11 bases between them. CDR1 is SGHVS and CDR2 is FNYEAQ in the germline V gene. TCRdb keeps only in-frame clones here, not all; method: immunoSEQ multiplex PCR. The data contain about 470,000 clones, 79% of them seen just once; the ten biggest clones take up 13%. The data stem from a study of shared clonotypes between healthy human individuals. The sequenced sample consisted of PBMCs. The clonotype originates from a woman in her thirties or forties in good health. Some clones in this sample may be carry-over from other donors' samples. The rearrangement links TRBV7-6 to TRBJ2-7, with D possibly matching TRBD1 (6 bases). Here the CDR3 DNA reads TGTGCCAGCAGCCCGGGGACAAACTCCTACGAGCAGTACTTC. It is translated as CASSPGTNSYEQYF.